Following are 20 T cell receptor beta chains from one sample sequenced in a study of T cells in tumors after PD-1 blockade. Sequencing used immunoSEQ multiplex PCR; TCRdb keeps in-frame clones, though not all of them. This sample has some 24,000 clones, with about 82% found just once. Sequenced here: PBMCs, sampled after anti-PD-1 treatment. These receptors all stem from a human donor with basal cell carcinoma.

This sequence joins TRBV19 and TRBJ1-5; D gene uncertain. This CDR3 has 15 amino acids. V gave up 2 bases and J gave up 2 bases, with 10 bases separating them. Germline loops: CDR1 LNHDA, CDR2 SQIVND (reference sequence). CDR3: CASSIRLNRNQPQHF. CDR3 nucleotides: TGTGCCAGTAGTATACGACTAAATCGCAATCAGCCCCAGCATTTT.

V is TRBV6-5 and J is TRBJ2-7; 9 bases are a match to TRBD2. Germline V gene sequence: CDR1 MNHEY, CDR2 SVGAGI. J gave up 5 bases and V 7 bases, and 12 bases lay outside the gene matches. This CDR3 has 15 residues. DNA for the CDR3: TGTGCCAGCAATGTTTGGCTAGCGGGGCTCCACGAGCAGTACTTC. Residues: CASNVWLAGLHEQYF.

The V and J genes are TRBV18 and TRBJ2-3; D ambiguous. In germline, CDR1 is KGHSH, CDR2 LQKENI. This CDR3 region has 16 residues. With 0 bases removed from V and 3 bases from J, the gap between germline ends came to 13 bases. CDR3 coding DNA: TGTGCCAGCTCACCACCGATGCCGTTTCTAACAGATACGCAGTATTTT. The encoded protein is CASSPPMPFLTDTQYF.

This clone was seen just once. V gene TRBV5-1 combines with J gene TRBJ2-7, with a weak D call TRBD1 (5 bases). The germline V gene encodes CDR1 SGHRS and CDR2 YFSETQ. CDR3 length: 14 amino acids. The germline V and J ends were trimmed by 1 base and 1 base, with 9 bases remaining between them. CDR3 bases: TGCGCCAGCAGCTTGAGGGGCGAATCCTACGAGCAGTACTTC. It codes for CASSLRGESYEQYF. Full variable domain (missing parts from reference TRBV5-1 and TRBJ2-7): KAGVTQTPRYLIKTRGQQVTLSCSPISGHRSVSWYQQTPGQGLQFLFEYFSETQRNKGNFPGRFSGRQFSNSRSEMNVSTLELGDSALYLCASSLRGESYEQYFGPGTRLTVT.

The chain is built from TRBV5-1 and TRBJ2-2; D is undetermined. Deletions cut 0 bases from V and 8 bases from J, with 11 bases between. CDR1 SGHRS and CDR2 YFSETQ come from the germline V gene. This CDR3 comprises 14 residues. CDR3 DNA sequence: TGCGCCAGCAGCTTGGGCCAGACGTCGGGGGAGCTGTTTTTT. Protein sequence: CASSLGQTSGELFF.

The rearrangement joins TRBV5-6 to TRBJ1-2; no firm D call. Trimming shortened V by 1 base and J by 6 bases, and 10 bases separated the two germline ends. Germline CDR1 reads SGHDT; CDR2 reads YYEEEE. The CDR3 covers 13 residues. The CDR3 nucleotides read TGTGCCAGCAGCTTGAGTGGAAAGGATGGCTACACCTTC. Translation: CASSLSGKDGYTF.

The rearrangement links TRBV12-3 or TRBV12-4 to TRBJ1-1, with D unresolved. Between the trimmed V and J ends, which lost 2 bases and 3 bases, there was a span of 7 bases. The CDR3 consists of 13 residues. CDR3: CASSLFRDTEAFF. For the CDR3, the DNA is TGTGCCAGCAGTTTATTTCGAGACACTGAAGCTTTCTTT.

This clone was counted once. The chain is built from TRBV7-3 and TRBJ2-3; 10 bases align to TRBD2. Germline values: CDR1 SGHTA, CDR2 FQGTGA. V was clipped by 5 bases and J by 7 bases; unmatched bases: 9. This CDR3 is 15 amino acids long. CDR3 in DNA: TGTGCCAGCAGCCCAAAGGCTAGCGGGGGTAATACGCAGTATTTT. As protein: CASSPKASGGNTQYF.

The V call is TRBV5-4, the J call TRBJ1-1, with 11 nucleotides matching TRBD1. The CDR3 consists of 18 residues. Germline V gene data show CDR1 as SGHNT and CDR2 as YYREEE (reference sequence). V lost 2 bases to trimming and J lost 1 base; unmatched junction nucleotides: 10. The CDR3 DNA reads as TGTGCCAGCAGCTTACGCCGAGGACAGGGGGCGGGGAACACTGAAGCTTTCTTT. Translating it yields CASSLRRGQGAGNTEAFF.

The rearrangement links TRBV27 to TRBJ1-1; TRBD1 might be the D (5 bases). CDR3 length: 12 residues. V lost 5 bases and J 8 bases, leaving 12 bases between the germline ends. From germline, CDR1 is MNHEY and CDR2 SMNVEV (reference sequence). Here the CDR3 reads CASSTVSGEAFF. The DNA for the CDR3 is TGTGCCAGCAGTACGGTTTCAGGGGAAGCTTTCTTT.

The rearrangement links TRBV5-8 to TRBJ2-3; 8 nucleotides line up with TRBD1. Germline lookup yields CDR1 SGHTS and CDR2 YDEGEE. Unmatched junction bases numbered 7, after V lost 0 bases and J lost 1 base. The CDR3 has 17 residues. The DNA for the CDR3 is TGTGCCAGCAGCTTGGGGGCAGGGGGCGCGGGCACAGATACGCAGTATTTT. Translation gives CASSLGAGGAGTDTQYF.

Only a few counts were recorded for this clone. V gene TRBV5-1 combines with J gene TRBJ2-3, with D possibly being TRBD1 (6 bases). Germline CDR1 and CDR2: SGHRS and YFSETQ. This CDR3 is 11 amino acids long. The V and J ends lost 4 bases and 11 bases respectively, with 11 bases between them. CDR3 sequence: CASSDRLEQYF. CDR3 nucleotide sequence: TGCGCCAGCAGCGACAGGCTTGAGCAGTATTTT.

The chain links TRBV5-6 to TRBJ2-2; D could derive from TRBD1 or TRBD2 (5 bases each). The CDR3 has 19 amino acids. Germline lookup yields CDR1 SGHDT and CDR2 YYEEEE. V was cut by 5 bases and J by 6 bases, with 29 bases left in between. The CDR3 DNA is TGTGCCAGCAGTCCCACGGGGCGGACCATGATAAAAAAGGCCGGGGAGCTGTTTTTT. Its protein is CASSPTGRTMIKKAGELFF.

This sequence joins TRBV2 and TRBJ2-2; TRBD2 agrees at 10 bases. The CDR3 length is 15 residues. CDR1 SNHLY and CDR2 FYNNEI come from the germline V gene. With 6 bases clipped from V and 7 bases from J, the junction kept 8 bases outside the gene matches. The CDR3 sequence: CASSQRGGLSGELFF. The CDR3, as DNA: TGTGCCAGCAGCCAGCGGGGGGGCCTTAGCGGGGAGCTGTTTTTT.

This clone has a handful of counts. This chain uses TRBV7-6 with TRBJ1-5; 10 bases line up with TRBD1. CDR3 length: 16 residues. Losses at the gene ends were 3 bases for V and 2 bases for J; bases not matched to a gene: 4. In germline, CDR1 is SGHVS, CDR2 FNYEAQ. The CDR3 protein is CASSLRTGGGNQPQHF. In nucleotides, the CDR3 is TGTGCCAGCAGCTTGAGGACAGGGGGGGGCAATCAGCCCCAGCATTTT.

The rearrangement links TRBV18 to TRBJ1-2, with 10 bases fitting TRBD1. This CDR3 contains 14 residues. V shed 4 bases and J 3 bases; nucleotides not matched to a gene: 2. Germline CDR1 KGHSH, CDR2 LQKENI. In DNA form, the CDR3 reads TGTGCCAGCTCACGACAGGGGGCAGACTATGGCTACACCTTC. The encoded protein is CASSRQGADYGYTF. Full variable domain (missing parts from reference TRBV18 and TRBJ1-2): NAGVMQNPRHLVRRRGQEARLRCSPMKGHSHVYWYRQLPEEGLKFMVYLQKENIIDESGMPKERFSAEFPKEGPSILRIQQVVRGDSAAYFCASSRQGADYGYTFGSGTRLTVV.

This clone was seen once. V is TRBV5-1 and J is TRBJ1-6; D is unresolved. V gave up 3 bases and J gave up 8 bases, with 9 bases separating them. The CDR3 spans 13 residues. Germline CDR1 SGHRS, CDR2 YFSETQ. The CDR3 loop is CASSSNSDSPLHF. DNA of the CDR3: TGCGCCAGCAGCTCGAACAGCGATTCACCCCTCCACTTT.

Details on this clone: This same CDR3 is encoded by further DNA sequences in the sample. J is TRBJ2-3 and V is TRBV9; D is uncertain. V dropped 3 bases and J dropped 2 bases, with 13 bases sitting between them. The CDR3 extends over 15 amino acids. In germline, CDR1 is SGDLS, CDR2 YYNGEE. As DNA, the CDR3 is TGTGCCAGCAGCGGAGACTCGTTGTCCACAGATACGCAGTATTTT. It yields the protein CASSGDSLSTDTQYF.

The CDR3 DNA reads as TGTGCCAGCAGTTTAGAGGGGGCCACTGAAGCTTTCTTT. As protein: CASSLEGATEAFF. The J gene is TRBJ1-1, the V gene TRBV12-3 or TRBV12-4; 7 bases agree with TRBD1. J gave up 4 bases and V 1 base, and 0 bases lay outside the gene matches. This CDR3 has 13 residues.

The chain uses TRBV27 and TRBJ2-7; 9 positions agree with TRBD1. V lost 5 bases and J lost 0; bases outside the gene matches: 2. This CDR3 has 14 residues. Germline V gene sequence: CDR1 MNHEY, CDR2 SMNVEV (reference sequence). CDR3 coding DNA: TGTGCCAGCAGTCGGGACAGGGCCTCCTACGAGCAGTACTTC. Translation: CASSRDRASYEQYF.